This TCR beta chain was captured by sequencing in a study of beta chain features in type 1 diabetes. For the study at large: Age, gender and cell yields were alike across patients and healthy donors. Overall study findings and caveats: Significant though moderate, a shortening of TCRB CDR3s appeared in all four CD4+ subsets of Type 1 diabetes patients.

A few counts support this clone. The antigen is undetermined. Losses at the gene ends were 4 bases for V and 5 bases for J; bases not matched to a gene: 12. From germline, CDR1 is SGHNT and CDR2 YYREEE (reference sequence). The CDR3 is 18 amino acids. What was sequenced were expressed TCRB transcripts, since all of the isolated RNA had been reverse transcribed. Deep immunoSEQ sequencing covered naive, central memory and regulatory T cell samples. TCRdb keeps only in-frame clones here, not all; method: immunoSEQ multiplex PCR. Here the sample spans around 400,000 clones, around 12% being singletons. This clonotype originated in a man aged 18 to 30 in good health. The sample taken for sequencing was naive CD4+ T cells from blood. This chain links TRBV5-4 with TRBJ2-5, with 15 bases lining up with TRBD2. CDR3 DNA sequence: TGTGCCAGCAGCGACCACTTAGGACTAGCGGGGGGGCCCGAGACCCAGTACTTC. Its translation is CASSDHLGLAGGPETQYF.